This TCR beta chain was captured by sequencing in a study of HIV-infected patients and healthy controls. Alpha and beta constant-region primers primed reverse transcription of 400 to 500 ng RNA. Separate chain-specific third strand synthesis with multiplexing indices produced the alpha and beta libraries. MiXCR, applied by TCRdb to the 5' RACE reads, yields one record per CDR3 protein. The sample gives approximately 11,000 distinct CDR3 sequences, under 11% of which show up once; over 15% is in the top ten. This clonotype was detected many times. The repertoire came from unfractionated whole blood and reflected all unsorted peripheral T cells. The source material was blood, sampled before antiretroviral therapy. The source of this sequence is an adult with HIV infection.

As DNA, the CDR3 is TGTGCCACCAGCAGAGATATCGCAGGGGCCGGAAATCAGCCCCAGCATTTT. Translated: CATSRDIAGAGNQPQHF. The V gene is TRBV15, the J gene TRBJ1-5; a weak D match, TRBD1 (6 bases). V shed 0 bases and J shed 4 bases, with 16 bases lying between them. The CDR3 runs to 17 residues. Looked up from germline, CDR1 is LNHNV and CDR2 is YYDKDF (reference sequence).